What follows are 25 T cell receptor beta chains derived from one specimen sequenced in a study of radiotherapy plus CTLA-4 blockade in lung cancer (dated by TCRdb to the late 2010s). Libraries came from the immunoSEQ multiplex PCR assay. Sourced from immuneACCESS, this table was stored by TCRdb with only in-frame sequences that have V and J called. A share of the clones is absent; for the studies checked, an unresolved V gene accounts for under half, and the remainder has no known explanation. In this sample the table shows some 87,000 clones, under 85% of which occur a single time. The top ten clones comprise approximately 14% of the sample. The sequenced sample was peripheral blood, obtained from a patient treated with radiotherapy plus ipilimumab. These receptor sequences come from a human donor with non-small cell lung cancer that progressed on radiotherapy plus ipilimumab.

The chain uses TRBV4-1 and TRBJ2-1; a possible D gene is TRBD1 (5 bases). V was pared by 0 bases and J by 4 bases, with 13 bases between. The CDR3 is 16 amino acids. Germline V CDR1 and CDR2: MGHRA, YSYEKL. CDR3 in amino acids: CASSQDGVGAYNEQFF. The CDR3 region has the DNA TGCGCCAGCAGCCAAGATGGGGTAGGGGCATACAATGAGCAGTTCTTC.

This chain links TRBV7-9 with TRBJ2-7; TRBD2 matches at 10 bases. The CDR3 has 13 residues. V shed 2 bases, J shed 6 bases, and the junction held 1 base outside the gene matches. Per the germline V gene, CDR1 is SEHNR and CDR2 is FQNEAQ (reference sequence). Written as DNA, the CDR3 is TGTGCCAGCAGCTTACTAGCGGGAGTCGAGCAGTACTTC. Protein product: CASSLLAGVEQYF.

This chain joins TRBV29-1 and TRBJ1-5; TRBD1 might be the D (5 bases). Per the germline V gene, CDR1 is SQVTM and CDR2 is ANQGSEA. This CDR3 is built from 14 residues. Trimming stripped 4 bases from V and 0 bases from J, with 10 bases between. CDR3 DNA sequence: TGCAGCGTTGTGGGGGGGGATAGCAATCAGCCCCAGCATTTT. The encoded protein is CSVVGGDSNQPQHF.

This rearrangement joins TRBV6-1 to TRBJ2-3; 13 bases match TRBD2. V shed 4 bases, J shed 1 base, and the junction held 2 bases outside the gene matches. Germline CDR1 MNHNS, CDR2 SASEGT. The CDR3 runs 16 residues. CDR3 loop: CASSGGLAGGTDTQYF. CDR3 nucleotide sequence: TGTGCCAGCAGTGGAGGACTAGCGGGAGGCACAGATACGCAGTATTTT.

The genes are TRBV28 and TRBJ2-2; TRBD2 is a possible D gene (5 bases). CDR1 is MDHEN, CDR2 SYDVKM, per germline. The CDR3 totals 15 residues. V was pared by 3 bases and J by 3 bases, with 11 bases between. In DNA, the CDR3 is TGTGCCAGCAGTTTCCAGCGGTCCTACACCGGGGAGCTGTTTTTT. Translating gives CASSFQRSYTGELFF. The whole variable domain, filled in from reference TRBV28 and TRBJ2-2, reads DVKVTQSSRYLVKRTGEKVFLECVQDMDHENMFWYRQDPGLGLRLIYFSYDVKMKEKGDIPEGYSVSREKKERFSLILESASTNQTSMYLCASSFQRSYTGELFFGEGSRLTVL.

The chain recombines TRBV7-3 with TRBJ2-1, with D tentatively TRBD2 (6 bases). V shed 0 bases and J shed 7 bases, with 7 bases lying between them. This CDR3 has 13 amino acids. Germline CDR1 SGHTA, CDR2 FQGTGA. CDR3 nucleotide sequence: TGTGCCAGCAGCTTAACTGGGGGGAATGAGCAGTTCTTC. Residues: CASSLTGGNEQFF.

This chain links TRBV7-3 with TRBJ2-1, with D possibly being TRBD2 (5 bases). This CDR3 spans 14 amino acids. From germline, CDR1 is SGHTA and CDR2 FQGTGA. V lost 2 bases, J lost 7 bases, and 12 bases lay in between. CDR3 amino acids: CASSLAGLSNEQFF. CDR3 nucleotides: TGTGCCAGCAGCTTAGCGGGCCTGAGTAATGAGCAGTTCTTC.

V gene TRBV11-2 combines with J gene TRBJ2-7; TRBD1 matches 8 bases. There are 14 residues in the CDR3. CDR1 and CDR2 from the germline V gene are SGHAT and FQNNGV. V lost 5 bases to trimming and J lost 3 bases; unmatched junction nucleotides: 6. The CDR3 nucleotides read TGTGCCAGCAGCCTGGGACAGGAATACTACGAGCAGTACTTC. It is translated as CASSLGQEYYEQYF.

This clone was seen a few times. The chain has TRBV6-1 and TRBJ1-2, with D perhaps matching TRBD1 (6 bases). CDR1 MNHNS and CDR2 SASEGT come from the germline V gene. With 5 bases removed from V and 8 bases from J, the gap between germline ends came to 12 bases. The CDR3 covers 12 residues. The CDR3 DNA follows: TGTGCCAGCAGTACACAGGGCGGGGGCTACACCTTC. Translating gives CASSTQGGGYTF.

This clone has just one count. The chain carries TRBV30 and TRBJ1-4, with D perhaps matching TRBD1 (5 bases). Germline-derived CDR1 and CDR2 are GTSNPN and SVGIG (reference sequence). The CDR3 has 12 amino acids. The V and J ends lost 8 bases and 7 bases respectively, with 14 bases between them. The chain's CDR3 is CALAQGGEKLFF. CDR3 in DNA: TGTGCCCTGGCGCAGGGAGGTGAAAAACTGTTTTTT.

The chain is built from TRBV7-8 and TRBJ1-2; D remains ambiguous. Germline V gene sequence: CDR1 SGHVS, CDR2 FQNEAQ. The CDR3 extends over 14 amino acids. Trimming removed 2 bases from V and 0 bases from J, with 7 bases in between. The CDR3 region has the DNA TGTGCCAGCAGCTTATCAGGAACTAACTATGGCTACACCTTC. Amino acids: CASSLSGTNYGYTF.

About this clone: The same CDR3 arises from other DNA sequences in this sample as well. The chain joins TRBV5-1 to TRBJ2-3, with D uncertain. The CDR3 has 13 residues. V was shortened by 0 bases and J by 1 base, with 3 bases between the two germline ends. Germline-derived CDR1 and CDR2 are SGHRS and YFSETQ. CDR3 amino acids: CASSLDGTDTQYF. CDR3 bases: TGCGCCAGCAGCTTGGACGGCACAGATACGCAGTATTTT.

CDR3 sequence (DNA): TGTGCCACCAAGGCAGGGGGGCTAACCACCGGGGAGCTGTTTTTT. It encodes CATKAGGLTTGELFF. The J gene is TRBJ2-2, the V gene TRBV10-3; a weak D match, TRBD1 (7 bases). V was shortened by 10 bases and J by 4 bases, with 19 bases between the two germline ends. This CDR3 region has 15 residues. Germline CDR1 is ENHRY and CDR2 is SYGVKD.

The V call is TRBV25-1, the J call TRBJ1-1; TRBD1 agrees at 11 bases. With V trimmed by 5 bases and J by 4 bases, 6 bases remained unmatched. The CDR3 has 15 amino acids. Germline V lookup: CDR1 MGHDK, CDR2 SYGVNS. CDR3 nucleotides: TGTGCCAGCAGTTGGGGAGGGACAGGGGGCACTGAAGCTTTCTTT. Translated: CASSWGGTGGTEAFF.

V usage is TRBV2 and J usage is TRBJ2-5; 10 bases match TRBD2. CDR3 size: 17 residues. From germline, CDR1 is SNHLY and CDR2 FYNNEI. The V gene end was trimmed by 3 bases and the J gene end by 7 bases; junction bases not matched to a gene: 14. This chain's CDR3 is CASSDAYNSQRGGTQYF. Written as DNA, the CDR3 is TGTGCCAGCAGTGACGCCTATAATTCGCAGCGGGGGGGGACCCAGTACTTC.

The chain is built from TRBV30 and TRBJ2-7; D uncertain. V was shortened by 3 bases and J by 0 bases, with 15 bases between the two germline ends. There are 15 residues in the CDR3. Germline loops: CDR1 GTSNPN, CDR2 SVGIG (reference sequence). CDR3 bases: TGTGCCTGGAGAGGGTCTGCTTTAAGCTCCTACGAGCAGTACTTC. This codes for CAWRGSALSSYEQYF.

CDR3 region: CASSPRPLHF. CDR3 DNA sequence: TGTGCCAGCAGCCCCCGGCCCCTCCACTTT. This sequence joins TRBV9 and TRBJ1-6; D is uncertain. The CDR3 is 10 residues long. The germline V and J ends were trimmed by 4 bases and 13 bases, with 6 bases remaining between them. The V gene's germline CDR1 is SGDLS and CDR2 YYNGEE.

The rearrangement joins TRBV5-1 to TRBJ1-1, with 8 bases identical to TRBD1. Germline CDR1 SGHRS, CDR2 YFSETQ. The CDR3 runs to 16 residues. J was trimmed by 1 base and V by 4 bases; bases with no gene match: 9. The CDR3 region is CASSLETGTGNTEAFF. Here the CDR3 DNA reads TGCGCCAGCAGCCTGGAAACCGGGACAGGGAACACTGAAGCTTTCTTT.

This clone was seen only a few times. This sequence joins TRBV9 and TRBJ1-3; D remains unclear. Germline lookup yields CDR1 SGDLS and CDR2 YYNGEE. CDR3 size: 14 residues. Between the trimmed V and J ends, which lost 0 bases and 8 bases, there was a span of 12 bases. Written as DNA, the CDR3 is TGTGCCAGCAGCGTAGAAGGCAGAGGAGACACCATATATTTT. As protein: CASSVEGRGDTIYF.

The rearrangement links TRBV19 to TRBJ1-1, with 7 bases aligning to TRBD1. V shed 4 bases and J 8 bases; nucleotides not matched to a gene: 10. Germline V gene sequence: CDR1 LNHDA, CDR2 SQIVND (reference sequence). This CDR3 is built from 14 residues. The CDR3 spells CASSNLQGRLEAFF. CDR3 bases: TGTGCCAGTAGTAATTTACAGGGGAGGCTCGAAGCTTTCTTT.

The gene calls are TRBV6-4 and TRBJ1-1; 7 bases are shared with TRBD1. With 2 bases clipped from V and 5 bases from J, the junction kept 8 bases outside the gene matches. The CDR3 spans 15 residues. Germline V lookup: CDR1 MRHNA, CDR2 SNTAGT. The CDR3 nucleotides read TGTGCCAGCAGTGACCCGAGGGGGCGCTCTACTGAAGCTTTCTTT. It encodes CASSDPRGRSTEAFF.

V is TRBV5-6 and J is TRBJ2-7; 7 bases match TRBD1. Trimming removed 4 bases from V and 1 base from J; junction bases left unmatched: 14. Per germline, CDR1 SGHDT and CDR2 YYEEEE. CDR3 size: 17 residues. The CDR3 DNA reads TGTGCCAGCAGCCTAGGGACAGCGCCTGATACTTCCTACGAGCAGTACTTC. Translated: CASSLGTAPDTSYEQYF.

This chain links TRBV21-1 with TRBJ2-4. TRBV21-1 is labeled a pseudogene. The CDR3 is 12 residues long. Here the CDR3 DNA reads TGTGCCAGCTGGGGGACCGAAAACATTCAGTACTTC. It codes for CASWGTENIQYF.

This clone was counted once. The chain is built from TRBV7-9 and TRBJ2-3; D unclear. The CDR3 runs 15 residues. Trimming shortened V by 6 bases and J by 6 bases, and 19 bases separated the two germline ends. The germline V gene encodes CDR1 SEHNR and CDR2 FQNEAQ (reference sequence). Here the CDR3 reads CASRNPQAPLDTQYF. In DNA form, the CDR3 reads TGTGCCAGCAGGAACCCCCAAGCCCCTCTCGATACGCAGTATTTT.

The genes are TRBV5-1 and TRBJ2-1; TRBD1 aligns across 9 bases. V lost 3 bases to trimming and J lost 9 bases; unmatched junction nucleotides: 4. In germline, CDR1 is SGHRS, CDR2 YFSETQ. There are 13 residues in the CDR3. CDR3 bases: TGCGCCAGCAGCTGGGACAGGGTGGGTGAGCAGTTCTTC. Amino acids: CASSWDRVGEQFF.